This T cell receptor beta chain is from a study of T cells after yellow fever vaccination. Study overall: SMART-Seq v4 Ultra Low Input handled preparation of low-cell-number fractions. General study results and limits: A large majority of primary-vaccination clones showed up again after the booster (about 97% CD4, 75% to 90% CD8). There was a possibility that FACS-sorted repertoires contained abundant clonotypes contaminating from the bulk population.

Production of TCR cDNA was by 5'RACE template switching, which also added a universal primer site and UMIs. TCRdb re-called the 5' RACE reads through MiXCR, storing one row per CDR3 protein. The table shows about 52,000 distinct CDR3 sequences, with 6.6% occurring only once. The V gene lost 4 bases and the J gene lost 0 bases, with 18 bases spanning the gap. The germline V gene has CDR1 MGHRA and CDR2 YSYEKL. The CDR3 is 17 amino acids. The chain links TRBV4-1 to TRBJ1-2, with D unclear. The material sequenced was CD8+ T cells not binding an NS4B(214-222) dextramer, sorted from PBMCs, taken about 49 days after the first yellow fever vaccination. The sequence was obtained from a man aged 18-30 years who received the YFV17D yellow fever vaccine. CDR3 loop: CASSPHSGPASNYGYTF. CDR3 nucleotides: TGCGCCAGCAGCCCCCACTCCGGGCCAGCTTCTAACTATGGCTACACCTTC.